The 23 T cell receptor beta chains below were found in one sample sequenced in a study of cytomegalovirus exposure and HLA in healthy donors. Clones were read by immunoSEQ multiplex PCR, and TCRdb kept only the in-frame ones, dropping some. The top ten clones hold 1.4% of a sample with 150,000 to 200,000 clones, about 87% of them seen once. The sample was PBMCs. These receptors came from a woman aged 25 to 39 in good health and CMV-seronegative.

Written as DNA, the CDR3 is TGTGCCAGCAGCCGGACGGGACAGGGTGGGGATGAGCAGTTCTTC. Its translation is CASSRTGQGGDEQFF. The chain joins TRBV5-6 to TRBJ2-1, with 9 bases aligning to TRBD1. The CDR3 totals 15 residues. V dropped 4 bases and J dropped 8; count of bases not matched to a gene: 10. The germline gives CDR1 SGHDT, CDR2 YYEEEE.

The V gene is TRBV18, the J gene TRBJ1-4; TRBD1 might be the D (5 bases). V was shortened by 2 bases and J by 8 bases, with 6 bases between the two germline ends. The CDR3 has 12 amino acids. CDR1 and CDR2 from the germline V gene are KGHSH and LQKENI. The CDR3 DNA is TGTGCCAGCTCACCAAGGGGCGAAAAACTGTTTTTT. Encoded protein: CASSPRGEKLFF.

CDR3 in amino acids: CASSRGLAGNEQYF. In DNA form, the CDR3 reads TGTGCCAGCAGCCGGGGGCTAGCGGGGAACGAGCAGTACTTC. The rearrangement joins TRBV6-5 to TRBJ2-7; 9 bases line up with TRBD2. The CDR3 sequence is 14 residues long. V lost 6 bases to trimming and J lost 5 bases; unmatched junction nucleotides: 8. The V gene's germline CDR1 is MNHEY and CDR2 SVGAGI.

The chain recombines TRBV29-1 with TRBJ1-1; D may be TRBD1 (5 bases). CDR1 is SQVTM, CDR2 ANQGSEA, per germline. CDR3 length: 13 amino acids. V lost 6 bases to trimming and J lost 1 base, with 12 bases between them. CDR3 nucleotide sequence: TGCAGCGTCGTGACAAGGGGGAACACTGAAGCTTTCTTT. The encoded protein is CSVVTRGNTEAFF.

This chain links TRBV2 with TRBJ2-2, with D possibly being TRBD1 (6 bases). V lost 3 bases and J lost 4, with 12 bases in between. The germline V gene encodes CDR1 SNHLY and CDR2 FYNNEI. This CDR3 contains 15 residues. CDR3 nucleotides: TGTGCCAGCAGTGAGGAGCAGGGGATCACCGGGGAGCTGTTTTTT. Translated: CASSEEQGITGELFF.

This chain links TRBV2 with TRBJ2-3; 13 bases map to TRBD2. This CDR3 comprises 16 residues. The trim removed 6 bases at V and 2 bases at J, leaving 5 bases unmatched. The germline gives CDR1 SNHLY, CDR2 FYNNEI. The CDR3 sequence: CASRRLAGGSTDTQYF. CDR3 DNA sequence: TGTGCCAGCAGGCGACTAGCGGGGGGCTCCACAGATACGCAGTATTTT.

The chain links TRBV7-8 to TRBJ1-3; weak D call: TRBD1 (5 bases). Per the germline V gene, CDR1 is SGHVS and CDR2 is FQNEAQ. Trimming left V 7 bases short and J 0 bases short, with 13 bases between. The CDR3 sequence is 15 residues long. For the CDR3, the DNA is TGTGCCAGCACGGGGGGTGGAAACTCTGGAAACACCATATATTTT. Translation gives CASTGGGNSGNTIYF.

The chain employs TRBV4-1 and TRBJ1-2, with 9 bases identical to TRBD1. Losses at the gene ends were 3 bases for V and 8 bases for J; bases not matched to a gene: 13. The CDR3 has 16 amino acids. Looked up from germline, CDR1 is MGHRA and CDR2 is YSYEKL. CDR3 in amino acids: CASSHSRDRDIIGYTF. The CDR3 DNA follows: TGCGCCAGCAGCCATTCCAGGGACAGGGATATTATAGGCTACACCTTC.

The chain recombines TRBV28 with TRBJ2-2, with a possible D match to TRBD2 (7 bases). V gave up 7 bases and J gave up 6 bases, with 15 bases separating them. CDR3 length: 14 amino acids. CDR1 is MDHEN, CDR2 SYDVKM, per germline. The CDR3 DNA sequence: TGTGCCAGCAATCTGCAGGGGAGGGCCGGGGAGCTGTTTTTT. Translation: CASNLQGRAGELFF.

This chain links TRBV7-2 with TRBJ1-3; no clear D. CDR1 SGHTA and CDR2 FQGNSA come from the germline V gene. Trimming left V 1 base short and J 2 bases short, with 12 bases between. The CDR3 is made up of 16 amino acids. The CDR3 reads CASSLVGGLTGNTIYF. CDR3 nucleotides: TGTGCCAGCAGCTTAGTAGGCGGGCTTACTGGAAACACCATATATTTT. The complete variable domain, with remaining parts taken from reference TRBV7-2 and TRBJ1-3, reads GAGVSQSPSNKVTEKGKDVELRCDPISGHTALYWYRQSLGQGLEFLIYFQGNSAPDKSGLPSDRFSAERTGGSVSTLTIQRTQQEDSAVYLCASSLVGGLTGNTIYFGEGSWLTVV.

The chain carries TRBV9 and TRBJ1-1, with D unresolved. Germline loops: CDR1 SGDLS, CDR2 YYNGEE. The length of the CDR3 is 16 residues. V was cut by 0 bases and J by 0 bases, with 12 bases left in between. This chain's CDR3 is CASSVGPGIMNTEAFF. Written as DNA, the CDR3 is TGTGCCAGCAGCGTAGGGCCGGGGATAATGAACACTGAAGCTTTCTTT. The complete variable domain, with remaining parts taken from reference TRBV9 and TRBJ1-1, reads DSGVTQTPKHLITATGQRVTLRCSPRSGDLSVYWYQQSLDQGLQFLIQYYNGEERAKGNILERFSAQQFPDLHSELNLSSLELGDSALYFCASSVGPGIMNTEAFFGQGTRLTVV.

This clone appeared a few times. This rearrangement joins TRBV7-2 to TRBJ2-2; D call uncertain. V lost 8 bases and J lost 4, with 17 bases in between. CDR1 SGHTA and CDR2 FQGNSA come from the germline V gene. The CDR3 totals 15 residues. CDR3 region: CASGRDWSATGELFF. The CDR3 nucleotides are TGTGCCAGCGGAAGAGACTGGTCCGCCACCGGGGAGCTGTTTTTT.

V gene TRBV10-3 combines with J gene TRBJ2-5, with 10 bases matching TRBD2. This CDR3 is built from 15 residues. Per the germline V gene, CDR1 is ENHRY and CDR2 is SYGVKD. V lost 7 bases to trimming and J lost 5 bases; unmatched junction nucleotides: 10. DNA for the CDR3: TGTGCCATCAAAGCGGGGGGGCCGGGGCGTGAGACCCAGTACTTC. It is translated as CAIKAGGPGRETQYF.

V is TRBV11-2 and J is TRBJ2-5; 11 bases match TRBD2. Germline trimming cut 5 bases from V and 5 bases from J; bases unmatched to any gene: 7. Germline CDR1 reads SGHAT; CDR2 reads FQNNGV. The CDR3 contains 15 residues. The CDR3 DNA is TGTGCCAGCAGCCCTATAGCGGGGGGGCCGGAGACCCAGTACTTC. It yields the protein CASSPIAGGPETQYF.

This chain links TRBV15 with TRBJ2-3, with a tentative D call TRBD1 (6 bases). From germline, CDR1 is LNHNV and CDR2 YYDKDF (reference sequence). This CDR3 is built from 18 residues. Trimming removed 0 bases at V and 0 bases at J, with 16 bases between. CDR3 residues: CATSRDLADQGSTDTQYF. The CDR3 DNA reads TGTGCCACCAGCAGAGATCTGGCAGACCAGGGGAGCACAGATACGCAGTATTTT.

The CDR3 here is CASSQNSNQPQHF. For the CDR3, the DNA is TGTGCCAGCTCACAGAATAGCAATCAGCCCCAGCATTTT. The J gene is TRBJ1-5, the V gene TRBV6-5; D remains unclear. Trimming stripped 8 bases from V and 0 bases from J, with 8 bases between. Germline CDR1 reads MNHEY; CDR2 reads SVGAGI. The CDR3 totals 13 residues.

This chain connects TRBV9 to TRBJ1-1, with 10 bases aligning to TRBD1. Trimming removed 0 bases from V and 4 bases from J; junction bases left unmatched: 3. Germline assignment: CDR1 SGDLS and CDR2 YYNGEE. CDR3 length equals 15 residues. CDR3 in amino acids: CASSVVGTGVTEAFF. CDR3 DNA: TGTGCCAGCAGCGTAGTTGGGACAGGGGTCACTGAAGCTTTCTTT.

This CDR3 reads CASSSRRRTGELFF. The CDR3 DNA reads TGTGCCAGCAGTTCTAGAAGGCGCACCGGGGAGCTGTTTTTT. This chain connects TRBV5-6 to TRBJ2-2; D remains unclear. Germline CDR1 reads SGHDT; CDR2 reads YYEEEE. CDR3 length equals 14 residues. Trimming removed 5 bases at V and 4 bases at J, with 12 bases between.

The chain joins TRBV6-5 to TRBJ1-1, with a possible D match to TRBD1 (6 bases). The CDR3 runs 15 residues. The V end lost 6 bases, the J end lost 4 bases, and 18 bases lay between the germline ends. CDR1 and CDR2 from the germline V gene are MNHEY and SVGAGI. The CDR3 region has the DNA TGTGCCAGCAGCTCTTTACAGGGTAAAGGCACTGAAGCTTTCTTT. This translates into CASSSLQGKGTEAFF.

Worth noting for this clone: Other DNA sequences within the sample encode an identical CDR3. V gene TRBV27 combines with J gene TRBJ2-1, with D tentatively TRBD1 (7 bases). Germline CDR1 reads MNHEY; CDR2 reads SMNVEV (reference sequence). The V end lost 4 bases, the J end lost 1 base, and 8 bases lay between the germline ends. This CDR3 is 14 amino acids long. CDR3 residues: CASSSGGSYNEQFF. The CDR3 DNA reads as TGTGCCAGCAGTTCAGGGGGGTCCTACAATGAGCAGTTCTTC.

The V gene is TRBV7-9, the J gene TRBJ2-7, with TRBD1 matching over 8 bases. The germline V gene has CDR1 SEHNR and CDR2 FQNEAQ (reference sequence). The CDR3 consists of 15 residues. Trimming removed 5 bases from V and 2 bases from J; junction bases left unmatched: 8. CDR3 region: CASSQWTGLTYEQYF. CDR3 in DNA: TGTGCCAGCAGCCAGTGGACAGGGTTGACCTACGAGCAGTACTTC.

The chain employs TRBV18 and TRBJ1-2; the D gene is possibly TRBD1 (6 bases). Deletions cut 5 bases from V and 3 bases from J, with 13 bases between. CDR1 is KGHSH and CDR2 is LQKENI in the germline V gene. The CDR3 is 14 amino acids. Written as DNA, the CDR3 is TGTGCCAGCTCATGGTCAGGGGATGACTATGGCTACACCTTC. Protein sequence: CASSWSGDDYGYTF.

This clone occurred once. The rearrangement uses TRBV10-1 and TRBJ2-1; the match to TRBD1 covers 7 bases. Germline lookup yields CDR1 WNHNN and CDR2 SYGVQD (reference sequence). This CDR3 region has 13 residues. Trimming took 5 bases from V and 5 from J; bases not matched to a gene: 3. The CDR3 loop is CASSRDSNNEQFF. The CDR3 nucleotides are TGCGCCAGCAGTAGGGACAGTAACAATGAGCAGTTCTTC.